This T cell receptor beta chain was sequenced during a study of breast tumors, draining lymph nodes, adjacent tissues. Study-level findings and limits: Findings are consistent with lymph node origin and intratumoral expansion of most tumor T cells. Tumor repertoires ranked between lymph nodes and nontumor tissue in diversity, with V and J gene preferences. Compared with basal-like, luminal-like tumors shared significantly more repertoire with nontumor tissue.

This clonotype appeared a single time. The antigen is not known. V lost 5 bases and J lost 13, with 20 bases in between. This CDR3 is 12 amino acids long. Looked up from germline, CDR1 is DFQATT and CDR2 is SNEGSKA (reference sequence). Breast cancer patients provided tissue from their axillary draining lymph nodes. TCRdb processed the multiplex PCR reads anew with MiXCR; each CDR3 protein has one entry. This sample has approximately 230,000 distinct CDR3 sequences; under 40% occur once, and the top ten carry roughly 3.5%. The genes are TRBV20-1 and TRBJ2-5, with unresolved D. Sequenced sample: axillary lymph node tissue. The sequence was collected from a female donor with breast cancer. Some clones in this sample may be carry-over from other donors' samples. This CDR3 is CSAQRRDRQPYF. As DNA, the CDR3 is TGCAGTGCTCAGCGACGAGATCGACAACCGTACTTC.